This T cell receptor beta chain was found in a study of blood T cell repertoires in COVID-19. Study information: Collection of acute and convalescent COVID-19 samples took place in the United States, Italy and Spain. PBMCs, B-cell-depleted T cells, or T cells provided the cDNA or gDNA that made up the material.

Trimming shortened V by 2 bases and J by 1 base, and 8 bases separated the two germline ends. This CDR3 contains 13 residues. The germline V gene encodes CDR1 SQVTM and CDR2 ANQGSEA. Original methodology: It was from reference gene primer amplification that nucleated cell counts were estimated. Assay used: immunoSEQ multiplex PCR; TCRdb lists only in-frame clones, some missing. D and trimming come from the DNA, and the V and J calls and clone size come from that table. The table records approximately 210,000 clones, approximately 84% of them present only once. The chain combines TRBV29-1 with TRBJ1-1; TRBD1 might be the D (5 bases). The TCR originated in a woman in her forties or fifties with active or convalescent COVID-19. The sample was peripheral blood. The CDR3 is CSVERGRNTEAFF. In nucleotides, the CDR3 is TGCAGCGTTGAAAGGGGTCGGAACACTGAAGCTTTCTTT. The full variable domain, its missing parts supplied by reference TRBV29-1 and TRBJ1-1, is SAVISQKPSRDICQRGTSLTIQCQVDSQVTMMFWYRQQPGQSLTLIATANQGSEATYESGFVIDKFPISRPNLTFSTLTVSNMSPEDSSIYLCSVERGRNTEAFFGQGTRLTVV.